What follows are 7 T cell receptor beta chains derived from one specimen sequenced in a study of CD8 T cells in ankylosing spondylitis. MiXCR, run by TCRdb on the 5' RACE reads, gives a single entry per CDR3 protein. Here the sample spans 150,000 to 200,000 distinct CDR3 sequences, 18% being singletons. The sequenced sample consisted of blood, either unsorted or a sorted T cell fraction (not recorded which). These receptor sequences come from a male donor under 30 with ankylosing spondylitis or in good health (not recorded which).

This clonotype occurred many times. This sequence joins TRBV3-1 and TRBJ1-1, with D unclear. CDR3 length equals 14 residues. From germline, CDR1 is LGHDT and CDR2 YNNKEL (reference sequence). V dropped 4 bases and J dropped 6 bases, with 15 bases sitting between them. The CDR3 DNA follows: TGTGCCAGCAGCCCGTTCCTAGAGGTCGCTGAAGCTTTCTTT. Translated, it gives CASSPFLEVAEAFF.

This clonotype was detected ten times or more. J is TRBJ2-7 and V is TRBV29-1; D is uncertain. There are 12 residues in the CDR3. Germline V CDR1 and CDR2: SQVTM, ANQGSEA. Trimming stripped 1 base from V and 2 bases from J, with 6 bases between. The CDR3 reads CSVEGSTYEQYF. CDR3 in DNA: TGCAGCGTTGAAGGCAGTACCTACGAGCAGTACTTC.

This clonotype was counted many times. The rearrangement joins TRBV6-2 or TRBV6-3 to TRBJ2-7; possibly TRBD2 for D (5 bases). The germline V gene encodes CDR1 MNHEY and CDR2 SVGEGT. V was pared by 2 bases and J by 7 bases, with 15 bases between. The CDR3 consists of 14 residues. CDR3 nucleotide sequence: TGTGCCAGCAGTTACCGGCAGCTCCGGAGGGAGCAGTACTTC. Translated, it gives CASSYRQLRREQYF.

There are many counts of this clonotype. The J gene is TRBJ2-1, the V gene TRBV9; 10 nucleotides agree with TRBD2. The CDR3 has 14 residues. Germline-derived CDR1 and CDR2 are SGDLS and YYNGEE. With 0 bases clipped from V and 8 bases from J, the junction kept 2 bases outside the gene matches. The DNA of the CDR3 is TGTGCCAGCAGCGTAGGAGCGGGAGGGGATGAGCAGTTCTTC. Translated, it gives CASSVGAGGDEQFF. The complete variable domain, with remaining parts taken from reference TRBV9 and TRBJ2-1, reads DSGVTQTPKHLITATGQRVTLRCSPRSGDLSVYWYQQSLDQGLQFLIQYYNGEERAKGNILERFSAQQFPDLHSELNLSSLELGDSALYFCASSVGAGGDEQFFGPGTRLTVL.

This clonotype was observed many times. The chain joins TRBV12-3 or TRBV12-4 to TRBJ2-7, with 7 bases that match TRBD2. After removal of 5 bases from V and 2 bases from J, the junction contained 6 bases not matched to a gene. The CDR3 has 14 residues. CDR3 residues: CASSPSGGAYEQYV. The CDR3 DNA reads TGTGCCAGCAGTCCCAGTGGGGGGGCCTACGAGCAGTACGTC.

As DNA, the CDR3 is TGTGCCACCAGTGATTTAGGGCGGGAGGCGTCCAATGAGCAGTTCTTC. It translates to CATSDLGREASNEQFF. This sequence joins TRBV24-1 and TRBJ2-1, with TRBD2 identical over 8 bases. Per the germline V gene, CDR1 is KGHDR and CDR2 is SFDVKD. J was trimmed by 6 bases and V by 1 base; bases with no gene match: 7. The CDR3 has 16 amino acids.

This rearrangement joins TRBV18 to TRBJ2-1; D remains unclear. The CDR3 is 12 residues long. Per germline, CDR1 KGHSH and CDR2 LQKENI. Trimming removed 8 bases from V and 5 bases from J, with 10 bases in between. CDR3 loop: CASGVLNNEQFF. CDR3 bases: TGTGCCAGCGGGGTGCTGAACAATGAGCAGTTCTTC.